A selection of T cell receptor beta chains follows, all from one sample in a study of blood T cell repertoires in COVID-19. The table came from immunoSEQ multiplex PCR; TCRdb's copy has only in-frame clones and leaves some out. The table shows over 250,000 clones, with about four fifths occurring only once. Sequencing input: peripheral blood. Source of these receptors: a woman in her forties or fifties who had recovered from COVID-19. Both conserved end residues are part of each CDR3. A D gene is named only where the DNA matches it firmly. Where a row states a size, it is once, few, many or the class of an expanded clone; other rows omit it.

j_gene: TRBJ2-7
v_gene: TRBV3-1/TRBV3-2
abundance: .
d_gene: .
CDR3nt: TGTGCCAGCAGCCAAGATCCGGGAAGGAACTACGAGCAGTACTTC
CDR3aa: CASSQDPGRNYEQYF

j_gene: TRBJ1-5
v_gene: TRBV24-1
abundance: .
d_gene: .
CDR3nt: TGTGCCACCAGTGACGGAGTCGTCAATCAGCCCCAGCATTTT
CDR3aa: CATSDGVVNQPQHF

j_gene: TRBJ1-1
v_gene: TRBV3-1/TRBV3-2
abundance: .
d_gene: TRBD1
CDR3nt: TGTGCCAGCAGCCAGCCCTACCGGGACAGGGCGTTT
CDR3aa: CASSQPYRDRAF

j_gene: TRBJ1-1
v_gene: TRBV7-3
abundance: .
d_gene: .
CDR3nt: TGTGCCAGCAGCTATCTAATGAACACTGAAGCTTTCTTT
CDR3aa: CASSYLMNTEAFF

j_gene: TRBJ1-5
v_gene: TRBV7-2
abundance: few
d_gene: .
CDR3nt: TGTGCCAGCAGCTTAGCTGGGGGGAATCAGCCCCAGCATTTT
CDR3aa: CASSLAGGNQPQHF

j_gene: TRBJ2-3
v_gene: TRBV9
abundance: .
d_gene: .
CDR3nt: TGTGCCAGCAGCGTAGGGGTAGGGGACTCAGGAATTGATACGCAGTATTTT
CDR3aa: CASSVGVGDSGIDTQYF

j_gene: TRBJ1-4
v_gene: TRBV21-1
abundance: .
d_gene: .
CDR3nt: TGTGCCAGCAGCCTCCGGACGGTGACAGCAACTAATGAAAAACTGTTTTTT
CDR3aa: CASSLRTVTATNEKLFF

j_gene: TRBJ2-7
v_gene: TRBV6-1
abundance: .
d_gene: TRBD2
CDR3nt: TGTGCCAGCAGGGAGCGGGGAAATACCTACGAGCAGTACTTC
CDR3aa: CASRERGNTYEQYF

j_gene: TRBJ2-1
v_gene: TRBV18
abundance: .
d_gene: TRBD1
CDR3nt: TGTGCCAGCTCACCGTCCGGGACAGGGGGCAATGAGCAGTTCTTC
CDR3aa: CASSPSGTGGNEQFF

j_gene: TRBJ2-5
v_gene: TRBV7-8
abundance: .
d_gene: TRBD2
CDR3nt: TGTGCCAGCAGCTTCCGACTAGCGCGGGAGACCCAGTACTTC
CDR3aa: CASSFRLARETQYF

j_gene: TRBJ2-5
v_gene: TRBV7-2
abundance: .
d_gene: TRBD1
CDR3nt: TGTGCCAGCAGCTCCAGGGGACAGCAAGAGACCCAGTACTTC
CDR3aa: CASSSRGQQETQYF

j_gene: TRBJ1-5
v_gene: TRBV4-3
abundance: .
d_gene: TRBD1
CDR3nt: TGCGCCAGCAGCCTTGGGACAGGGCGGAATCAGCCCCAGCATTTT
CDR3aa: CASSLGTGRNQPQHF

j_gene: TRBJ2-5
v_gene: TRBV5-1
abundance: once
d_gene: .
CDR3nt: TGCGCCAGCAGCTTCGGCTCAAACACGGGGGAGACCCAGTACTTC
CDR3aa: CASSFGSNTGETQYF

j_gene: TRBJ2-3
v_gene: TRBV10-3
abundance: .
d_gene: TRBD2
CDR3nt: TGTGCCATCAGTGACCCCGGGACTAGCGGGAGGGTAGATACGCAGTATTTT
CDR3aa: CAISDPGTSGRVDTQYF

j_gene: TRBJ1-4
v_gene: TRBV7-9
abundance: .
d_gene: .
CDR3nt: TGTGCCAGCAGCTTAGGGGTCTCGGGGGAAAAACTGTTTTTT
CDR3aa: CASSLGVSGEKLFF

j_gene: TRBJ2-1
v_gene: TRBV4-3
abundance: .
d_gene: .
CDR3nt: TGCGCCAGCAGCCAAGATCTCAGGGGCGCCTACAATGAGCAGTTCTTC
CDR3aa: CASSQDLRGAYNEQFF

j_gene: TRBJ2-7
v_gene: TRBV27
abundance: .
d_gene: .
CDR3nt: TGTGCCAGCAGTTTGCGGGTGGAAAAACTTGGGGAGCAGTACTTC
CDR3aa: CASSLRVEKLGEQYF

j_gene: TRBJ2-2
v_gene: TRBV5-1
abundance: .
d_gene: TRBD2
CDR3nt: TGCGCCAGCAGCTGGGGGACTAGCGGGAGTACCGGGGAGCTGTTTTTT
CDR3aa: CASSWGTSGSTGELFF

j_gene: TRBJ1-6
v_gene: TRBV5-1
abundance: .
d_gene: TRBD1
CDR3nt: TGCGCCAGCAGCTTGTTTGGACAGGGGATAAGACCCCTCCACTTT
CDR3aa: CASSLFGQGIRPLHF

j_gene: TRBJ1-1
v_gene: TRBV3-1/TRBV3-2
abundance: .
d_gene: .
CDR3nt: TGTGCCAGCAGCCAAGTTTTAAGGGGTGAAGCTTTCTTT
CDR3aa: CASSQVLRGEAFF

j_gene: TRBJ1-4
v_gene: TRBV9
abundance: .
d_gene: .
CDR3nt: TGTGCCAGCAGCGCCGGTAGCCTTAATGAAAAACTGTTTTTT
CDR3aa: CASSAGSLNEKLFF

j_gene: TRBJ1-1
v_gene: TRBV27
abundance: once
d_gene: TRBD1
CDR3nt: TGTGCCAGCAGTCTCTATCCGGGACAGGCAATGAACACTGAAGCTTTCTTT
CDR3aa: CASSLYPGQAMNTEAFF

j_gene: TRBJ2-3
v_gene: TRBV4-1
abundance: .
d_gene: TRBD2
CDR3nt: TGCGCCAGCAGCCAAGAACCCCCTCGCCAGGCTAGCGGGGGGGTCGCAGATACGCAGTATTTT
CDR3aa: CASSQEPPRQASGGVADTQYF

j_gene: TRBJ2-1
v_gene: TRBV27
abundance: .
d_gene: .
CDR3nt: TGTGCCAGCAGTTCTTTTGGGTCTCGCGGGTTCTTC
CDR3aa: CASSSFGSRGFF

j_gene: TRBJ2-1
v_gene: TRBV18
abundance: once
d_gene: TRBD2
CDR3nt: TGTGCCAGCTCACCACCCGGGCGGATAGCGGGGGATCTGAATGAGCAGTTCTTC
CDR3aa: CASSPPGRIAGDLNEQFF